Listed below are T cell receptor beta chains from one sample, sequenced in a study of technical replicates of blood from a handful of donors. Repertoires were generated with immunoSEQ multiplex PCR, while TCRdb's copy carries only in-frame clones and drops some. This table holds tens of thousands of clones, roughly 95% found once. Sequencing was performed on T cells isolated from PBMCs. Receptor source: a human donor in good health. Both conserved end residues are part of each CDR3. The D gene is left open where the match is weak. Size tells how often a clone was seen (once, few, many) or the class of an expanded clone, and some rows leave it out.

clone_size d_call j_call v_call cdr3_aa cdr3_nt
NA NA TRBJ2-5 TRBV30 CAWRQGLAETQYF TGTGCCTGGAGGCAGGGGTTGGCGGAGACCCAGTACTTC
NA NA TRBJ2-1 TRBV7-9 CASSLIGGRSYNEQFF TGTGCCAGCAGCTTAATTGGTGGGAGATCCTACAATGAGCAGTTCTTC
NA TRBD1 TRBJ1-5 TRBV29-1 CSVSTGGSHQPQHF TGCAGCGTGTCAACAGGGGGATCACATCAGCCCCAGCATTTT
NA TRBD2 TRBJ2-7 TRBV6-1 CASLTSGFYEQYF TGTGCCAGCTTGACTAGCGGGTTCTACGAGCAGTACTTC
NA NA TRBJ2-7 TRBV6-5 CASSLLVGSYEQYF TGTGCCAGCAGCCTCCTAGTGGGCTCCTACGAGCAGTACTTC
NA TRBD1 TRBJ2-1 TRBV9 CASSGGSGTGEKGEQFF TGTGCCAGCAGCGGCGGGAGTGGGACAGGGGAGAAAGGTGAGCAGTTCTTC
NA TRBD1 TRBJ2-6 TRBV5-1 CASSLGTASGANVLTF TGCGCCAGCAGCCTTGGGACAGCCTCTGGGGCCAACGTCCTGACTTTC
once NA TRBJ2-5 TRBV4-2 CASSQNRETETQYF TGTGCCAGCAGCCAGAACCGGGAGACAGAGACCCAGTACTTC
NA TRBD2 TRBJ2-1 TRBV27 CASSLGLAGPYNEQFF TGTGCCAGCAGTTTGGGGCTAGCGGGACCCTACAATGAGCAGTTCTTC
NA TRBD2 TRBJ2-1 TRBV11-3 CASSFTREIFFEQFF TGTGCCAGCAGCTTTACGCGGGAGATATTCTTTGAGCAGTTCTTC
NA TRBD1 TRBJ1-1 TRBV27 CASTEQGTTEAFF TGTGCCAGCACTGAACAGGGGACCACTGAAGCTTTCTTT
NA TRBD2 TRBJ2-7 TRBV19 CASSILAGEGEQYF TGTGCCAGTAGTATTCTAGCGGGAGAAGGCGAGCAGTACTTC
NA TRBD1 TRBJ1-5 TRBV5-4 CASSPGQGLQPQHF TGTGCCAGCAGCCCGGGACAGGGTTTACAGCCCCAGCATTTT
NA TRBD2 TRBJ2-5 TRBV7-2 CASSRDIAGGPKTQYF TGTGCCAGCAGCCGAGACATAGCGGGAGGGCCAAAGACCCAGTACTTC
NA TRBD2 TRBJ2-7 TRBV5-1 CASSLVLAGGGEQYF TGCGCCAGCAGCTTGGTCCTAGCGGGAGGAGGGGAGCAGTACTTC
NA NA TRBJ2-1 TRBV6-5 CASSLRAYNEQFF TGTGCCAGCAGTTTACGAGCCTACAATGAGCAGTTCTTC
NA NA TRBJ2-5 TRBV7-9 CASRKHPETQYF TGTGCCAGCAGGAAACATCCCGAGACCCAGTACTTC
NA NA TRBJ2-3 TRBV18 CASSVRDFTTDTQYF TGTGCCAGCTCTGTCCGGGACTTTACCACAGATACGCAGTATTTT
NA NA TRBJ2-7 TRBV27 CASSQGSYEQYF TGTGCCAGCAGTCAGGGATCCTACGAGCAGTACTTC
NA NA TRBJ2-1 TRBV6-5 CASSYSGLLPGEQFF TGTGCCAGCAGTTACTCAGGACTCCTACCTGGGGAGCAGTTCTTC
NA TRBD1 TRBJ2-7 TRBV29-1 CSVEDKGTGDYEQYF TGCAGCGTTGAAGATAAGGGGACAGGGGACTACGAGCAGTACTTC
NA TRBD2 TRBJ2-2 TRBV29-1 CSVPGTSSYTGELFF TGCAGCGTTCCCGGGACTAGCAGCTACACCGGGGAGCTGTTTTTT
NA TRBD1 TRBJ2-2 TRBV11-2 CASLQGEWRNTGELFF TGTGCCAGCCTACAGGGGGAGTGGAGGAACACCGGGGAGCTGTTTTTT
NA NA TRBJ2-7 TRBV11-2 CASSPYSYEQYF TGTGCCAGCAGTCCATACAGCTACGAGCAGTACTTC
NA NA TRBJ2-7 TRBV11-1 CASSFGESYEQYF TGTGCCAGCAGCTTCGGGGAGTCCTACGAGCAGTACTTC
once NA TRBJ1-5 TRBV30 CAWSGAGAGAKPQHF TGTGCCTGGAGTGGGGCGGGGGCGGGCGCAAAGCCCCAGCATTTT
once NA TRBJ1-2 TRBV28 CASSWGVDYGYTF TGTGCCAGCAGTTGGGGAGTGGACTATGGCTACACCTTC
NA NA TRBJ1-2 TRBV5-4 CASSLEQGIGYGYTF TGTGCCAGCAGCTTGGAGCAGGGAATTGGCTATGGCTACACCTTC
NA TRBD1 TRBJ1-2 TRBV6-5 CASRTDRAYGYTF TGTGCCAGCAGGACGGACAGGGCTTATGGCTACACCTTC
NA NA TRBJ2-1 TRBV2 CGNRGGSEQFF TGTGGCAACAGGGGGGGAAGTGAGCAGTTCTTC
NA NA TRBJ2-1 TRBV20-1 CSASEQEEQFF TGCAGTGCTAGTGAGCAGGAAGAGCAGTTCTTC
NA TRBD2 TRBJ2-2 TRBV9 CASSGTSGNTGELFF TGTGCCAGCAGCGGGACTAGCGGGAACACCGGGGAGCTGTTTTTT
once NA TRBJ1-3 TRBV5-1 CASGEGGRTGNTIYF TGCGCCAGCGGGGAGGGGGGGCGAACTGGAAACACCATATATTTT
NA TRBD1 TRBJ1-2 TRBV30 CAWIGQDRTGYTF TGTGCCTGGATTGGACAGGATCGAACTGGCTACACCTTC
NA TRBD1 TRBJ1-1 TRBV4-2 CASSQGQGLGNTEAFF TGTGCCAGCAGCCAAGGACAGGGATTGGGTAACACTGAAGCTTTCTTT
NA NA TRBJ2-1 TRBV12-5 CASGLRAPSSYNEQFF TGTGCTAGTGGTTTAAGAGCTCCGAGCTCCTACAATGAGCAGTTCTTC
NA NA TRBJ2-5 TRBV25-1 CASSEGQLGGTQYF TGTGCCAGCAGTGAAGGACAACTGGGGGGGACCCAGTACTTC
NA TRBD1 TRBJ2-7 TRBV9 CASSPRDRSSYEQYF TGTGCCAGCAGCCCTCGGGACAGAAGCTCCTACGAGCAGTACTTC
NA NA TRBJ2-7 TRBV9 CASSFEGGSSYEQYF TGTGCCAGCAGCTTTGAGGGGGGGAGCTCCTACGAGCAGTACTTC
NA NA TRBJ2-7 TRBV9 CASSVDNGGSYEQYF TGTGCCAGCAGCGTAGATAATGGAGGTAGCTACGAGCAGTACTTC
NA TRBD1 TRBJ1-4 TRBV2 CASLVRDRGEKLFF TGTGCCAGCCTCGTGAGGGACAGAGGTGAAAAACTGTTTTTT
NA NA TRBJ2-3 TRBV11-2 CASSLTGKQATDTQYF TGTGCCAGCAGCCTAACCGGGAAGCAAGCTACAGATACGCAGTATTTT
NA NA TRBJ2-2 TRBV11-2 CASYRILAGELFF TGTGCCAGCTACCGGATTCTAGCCGGGGAGCTGTTTTTT
NA TRBD1 TRBJ2-7 TRBV25-1 CASSESVTGAEQYF TGTGCCAGCAGTGAATCTGTGACAGGGGCCGAGCAGTACTTC
NA TRBD1 TRBJ1-5 TRBV2 CASKERGLDQPQHF TGTGCCAGCAAGGAGAGGGGGCTCGATCAGCCCCAGCATTTT
once TRBD2 TRBJ2-3 TRBV7-6 CASSLGAGGSTDTQYF TGTGCCAGCAGCTTAGGAGCGGGAGGAAGCACAGATACGCAGTATTTT
NA TRBD1 TRBJ1-5 TRBV19 CATAPGQSNQPQHF TGTGCCACCGCTCCGGGACAGAGCAATCAGCCCCAGCATTTT
NA TRBD2 TRBJ2-5 TRBV9 CASSVSISGRAAETQYF TGTGCCAGCAGCGTTAGTATTAGCGGGAGGGCCGCGGAGACCCAGTACTTC
NA NA TRBJ2-3 TRBV2 CASEDMDFYTDTQYF TGTGCCAGCGAGGATATGGACTTTTATACAGATACGCAGTATTTT
NA NA TRBJ2-7 TRBV2 CASSPVWGPKDEQYF TGTGCCAGCAGCCCCGTTTGGGGGCCCAAGGACGAGCAGTACTTC